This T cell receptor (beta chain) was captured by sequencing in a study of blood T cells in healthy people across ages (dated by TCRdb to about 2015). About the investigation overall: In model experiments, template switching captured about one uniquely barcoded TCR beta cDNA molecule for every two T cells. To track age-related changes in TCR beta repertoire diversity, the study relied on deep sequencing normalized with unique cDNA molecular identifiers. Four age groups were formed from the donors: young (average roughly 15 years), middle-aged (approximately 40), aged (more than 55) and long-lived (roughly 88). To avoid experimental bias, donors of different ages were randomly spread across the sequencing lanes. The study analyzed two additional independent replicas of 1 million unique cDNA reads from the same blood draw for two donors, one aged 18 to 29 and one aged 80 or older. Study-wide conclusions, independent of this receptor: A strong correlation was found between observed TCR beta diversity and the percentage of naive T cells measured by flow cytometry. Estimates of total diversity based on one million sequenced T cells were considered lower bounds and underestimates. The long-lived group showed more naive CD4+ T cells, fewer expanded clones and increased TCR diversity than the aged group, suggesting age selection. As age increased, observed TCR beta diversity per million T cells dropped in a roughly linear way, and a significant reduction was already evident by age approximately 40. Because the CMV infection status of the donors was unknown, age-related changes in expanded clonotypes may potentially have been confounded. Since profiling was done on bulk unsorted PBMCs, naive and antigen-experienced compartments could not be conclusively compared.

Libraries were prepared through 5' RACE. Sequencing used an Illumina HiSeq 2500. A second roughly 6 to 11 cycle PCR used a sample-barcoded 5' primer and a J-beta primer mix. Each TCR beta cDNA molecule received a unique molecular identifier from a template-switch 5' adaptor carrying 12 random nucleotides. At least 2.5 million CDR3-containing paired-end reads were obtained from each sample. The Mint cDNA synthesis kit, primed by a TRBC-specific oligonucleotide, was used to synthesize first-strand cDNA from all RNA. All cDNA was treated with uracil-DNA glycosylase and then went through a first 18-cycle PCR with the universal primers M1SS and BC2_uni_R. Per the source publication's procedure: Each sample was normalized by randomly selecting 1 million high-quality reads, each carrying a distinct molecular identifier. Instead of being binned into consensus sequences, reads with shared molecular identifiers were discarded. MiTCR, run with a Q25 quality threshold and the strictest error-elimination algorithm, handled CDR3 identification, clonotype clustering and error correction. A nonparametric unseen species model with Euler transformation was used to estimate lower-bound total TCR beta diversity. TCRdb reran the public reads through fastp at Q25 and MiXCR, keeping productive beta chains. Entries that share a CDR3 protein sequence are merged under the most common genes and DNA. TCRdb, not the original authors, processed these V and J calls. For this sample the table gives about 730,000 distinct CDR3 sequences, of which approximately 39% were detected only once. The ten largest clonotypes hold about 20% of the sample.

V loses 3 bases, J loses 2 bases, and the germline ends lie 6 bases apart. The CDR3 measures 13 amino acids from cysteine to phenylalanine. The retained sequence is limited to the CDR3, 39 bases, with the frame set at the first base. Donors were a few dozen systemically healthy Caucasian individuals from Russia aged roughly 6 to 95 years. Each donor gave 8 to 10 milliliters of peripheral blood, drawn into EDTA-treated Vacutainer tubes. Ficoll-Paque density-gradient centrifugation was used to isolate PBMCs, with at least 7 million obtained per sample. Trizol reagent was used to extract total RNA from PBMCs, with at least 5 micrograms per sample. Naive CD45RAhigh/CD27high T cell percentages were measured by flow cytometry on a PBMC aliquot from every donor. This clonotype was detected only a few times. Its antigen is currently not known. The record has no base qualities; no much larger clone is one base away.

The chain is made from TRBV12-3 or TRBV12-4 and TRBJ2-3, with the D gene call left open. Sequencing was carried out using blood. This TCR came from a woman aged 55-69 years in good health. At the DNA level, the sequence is TGTGCCAGCAGTTTGAGGTACACAGATACGCAGTATTTT. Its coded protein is CASSLRYTDTQYF.